This T cell receptor (beta chain) was recovered during a study of vaccination and CD4 T cells after COVID-19. Study information: Post-vaccination specimens were collected at a median of about 66 days following dose two (range 14 to 241).

Comment on this clonotype: Its antigen is unidentified.

Between the trimmed V and J ends, which lost 2 bases and 4 bases, there was a span of 5 bases. This CDR3 spans 12 amino acids. Germline V CDR1 and CDR2: MNHEY, SMNVEV (reference sequence). The treatment is: approximately 10-day PBMC culture with coronavirus spike peptide pools or control peptides (ViraFEST assay). Days 3 and 7 were when half the medium was replaced with fresh IL-2 medium. The Oncomine TCR Beta short-read assay was what sequenced the DNA obtained from cultured CD4+ T cells. TCRdb reprocessed the PCR reads via MiXCR and lists one record per CDR3 protein. The data show fewer than 14,000 distinct CDR3 sequences, more than 65% seen once.

Sequenced sample: CD4+ T cells from blood, cultured in vitro. The TCR was taken from a human donor who had recovered from COVID-19. J is TRBJ1-2 and V is TRBV27; D is uncertain. Here the CDR3 reads CASSLRGYGYTF. CDR3 nucleotide sequence: TGTGCCAGCAGTTTACGGGGCTATGGCTACACCTTC.